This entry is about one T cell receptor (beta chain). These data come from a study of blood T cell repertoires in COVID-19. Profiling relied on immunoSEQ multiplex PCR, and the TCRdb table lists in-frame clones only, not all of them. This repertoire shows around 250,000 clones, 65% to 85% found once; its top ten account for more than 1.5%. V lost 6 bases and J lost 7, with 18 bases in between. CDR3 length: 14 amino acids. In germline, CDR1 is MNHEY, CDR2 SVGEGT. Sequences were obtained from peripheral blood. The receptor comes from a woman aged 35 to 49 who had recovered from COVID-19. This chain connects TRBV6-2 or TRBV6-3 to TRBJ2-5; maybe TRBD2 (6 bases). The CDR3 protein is CASSRSAGLGTQYF. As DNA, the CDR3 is TGTGCCAGCAGCAGAAGCGCGGGATTGGGGACCCAGTACTTC.